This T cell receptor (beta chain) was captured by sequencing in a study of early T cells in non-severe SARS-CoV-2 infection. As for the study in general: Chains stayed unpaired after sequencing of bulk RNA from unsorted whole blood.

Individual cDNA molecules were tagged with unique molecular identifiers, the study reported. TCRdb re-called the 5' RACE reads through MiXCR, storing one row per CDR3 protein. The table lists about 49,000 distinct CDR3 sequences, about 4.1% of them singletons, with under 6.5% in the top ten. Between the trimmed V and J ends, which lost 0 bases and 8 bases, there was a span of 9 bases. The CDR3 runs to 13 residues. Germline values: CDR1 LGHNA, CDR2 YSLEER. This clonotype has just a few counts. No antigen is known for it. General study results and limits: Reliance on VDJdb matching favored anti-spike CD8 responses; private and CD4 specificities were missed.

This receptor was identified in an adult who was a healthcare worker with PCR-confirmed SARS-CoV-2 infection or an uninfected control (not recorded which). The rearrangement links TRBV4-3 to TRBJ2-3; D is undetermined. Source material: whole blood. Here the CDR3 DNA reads TGCGCCAGCAGCCAAGATTTGCGCCTTACGCAGTATTTT. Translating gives CASSQDLRLTQYF.